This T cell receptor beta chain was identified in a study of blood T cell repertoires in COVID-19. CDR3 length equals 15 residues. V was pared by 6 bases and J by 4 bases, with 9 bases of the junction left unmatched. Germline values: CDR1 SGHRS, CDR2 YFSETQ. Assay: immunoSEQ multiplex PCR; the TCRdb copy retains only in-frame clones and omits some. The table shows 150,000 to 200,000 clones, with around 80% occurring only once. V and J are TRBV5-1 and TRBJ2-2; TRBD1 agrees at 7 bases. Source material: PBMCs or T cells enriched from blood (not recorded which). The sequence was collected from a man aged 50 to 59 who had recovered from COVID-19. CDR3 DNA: TGCGCCAGCACCAAGGGACAGCCGGGCACCGGGGAGCTGTTTTTT. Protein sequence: CASTKGQPGTGELFF.